Listed below are T cell receptor beta chains from one sample, sequenced in a study of cytomegalovirus exposure and HLA in healthy donors. The data were produced by immunoSEQ multiplex PCR, yet TCRdb's version contains in-frame clones alone and is incomplete. Its table records approximately 38,000 clones. The sequencing input was PBMCs. All receptors come from a man under 40 in good health and CMV-seronegative. CDR3s leave out the opening cysteine and the closing phenylalanine or tryptophan. The order of the fields is V gene, J gene, CDR3 protein.

V: TRBV10-3; J: TRBJ2-1; CDR3: AIRGLAGNDEQF
V: TRBV6-8; J: TRBJ1-2; CDR3: ASSYPTGVGGYT
V: TRBV9; J: TRBJ2-1; CDR3: ASSFGLRDEQF
V: TRBV9; J: TRBJ1-5; CDR3: ASSADRGQPQH
V: TRBV27; J: TRBJ1-2; CDR3: ASSLYRGDGYT
V: TRBV27; J: TRBJ2-7; CDR3: ASGRTAPYEQY
V: TRBV7-2; J: TRBJ2-1; CDR3: ASSLEGGRRYNEQF
V: TRBV5-4; J: TRBJ2-2; CDR3: ASSQGSLNTGELF
V: TRBV5-4; J: TRBJ2-7; CDR3: ASSATPGGYDEQY
V: TRBV11-1; J: TRBJ2-7; CDR3: ASSLGVSSYEQY
V: TRBV29-1; J: TRBJ1-5; CDR3: SVGPGLGNQPQH
V: TRBV5-4; J: TRBJ2-2; CDR3: ASNPGDRVGGELF
V: TRBV9; J: TRBJ1-1; CDR3: ASRETGSHTEAF
V: TRBV10-3; J: TRBJ2-3; CDR3: ASGLAGSTDTQY
V: TRBV29-1; J: TRBJ2-7; CDR3: SAQTGLSYEQY
V: TRBV14; J: TRBJ2-6; CDR3: ASSLKTGPGANVLT
V: TRBV4-3; J: TRBJ1-1; CDR3: ASSQDWRGSNTEAF
V: TRBV19; J: TRBJ1-1; CDR3: ASSPGHTLNTEAF
V: TRBV30; J: TRBJ1-3; CDR3: AWSVLSSGNTIY
V: TRBV7-6; J: TRBJ2-7; CDR3: ASSLVGHRDRLSYEQY
V: TRBV18; J: TRBJ1-1; CDR3: ASSEQQGGLDTEAF
V: TRBV7-6; J: TRBJ2-5; CDR3: ASSLRIAGEGQETQY
V: TRBV11-2; J: TRBJ2-7; CDR3: ASSSTYEQY
V: TRBV30; J: TRBJ1-2; CDR3: AWIKAGYEIGYT
V: TRBV4-3; J: TRBJ1-1; CDR3: ASSQSARDNTEAF
V: TRBV6-5; J: TRBJ2-1; CDR3: ASNHLSGVGNEQF
V: TRBV4-3; J: TRBJ2-1; CDR3: ASSRGLAGGGQF
V: TRBV9; J: TRBJ2-3; CDR3: ASSLSGGRTDTQY
V: TRBV30; J: TRBJ2-5; CDR3: AWTTEENQY
V: TRBV19; J: TRBJ2-7; CDR3: ASSITGSSYEQY
V: TRBV7-2; J: TRBJ2-7; CDR3: ASSPSSYEQY
V: TRBV6-5; J: TRBJ1-6; CDR3: ASSYSGGKSPLH
V: TRBV18; J: TRBJ1-1; CDR3: ASSPPGGANTEAF
V: TRBV4-1; J: TRBJ1-2; CDR3: ASSHPLQGVYGYT
V: TRBV19; J: TRBJ1-1; CDR3: ASSIIGGSGGTEAF
V: TRBV6-5; J: TRBJ1-3; CDR3: ASSRTGDSGNTIY
V: TRBV30; J: TRBJ1-4; CDR3: AWSVGAGFIEKLF
V: TRBV6-7; J: TRBJ2-7; CDR3: ASSYRGGREQY
V: TRBV15; J: TRBJ1-2; CDR3: ATSPRGGFNYGYT
V: TRBV19; J: TRBJ2-5; CDR3: ASSQTGAGETQY